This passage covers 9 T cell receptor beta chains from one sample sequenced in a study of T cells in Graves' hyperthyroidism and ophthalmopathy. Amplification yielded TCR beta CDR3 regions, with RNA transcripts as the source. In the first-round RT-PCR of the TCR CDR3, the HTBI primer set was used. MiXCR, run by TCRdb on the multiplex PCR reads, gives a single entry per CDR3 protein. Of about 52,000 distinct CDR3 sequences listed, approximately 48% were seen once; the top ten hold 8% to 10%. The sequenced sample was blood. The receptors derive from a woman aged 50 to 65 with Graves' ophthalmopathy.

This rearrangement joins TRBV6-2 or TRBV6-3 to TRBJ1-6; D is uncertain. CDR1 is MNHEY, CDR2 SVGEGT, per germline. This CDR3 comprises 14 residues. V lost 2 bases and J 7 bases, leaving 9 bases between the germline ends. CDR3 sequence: CASSYSSKNSPLHF. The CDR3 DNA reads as TGTGCCAGCAGTTACAGCTCCAAAAATTCACCCCTCCACTTT.

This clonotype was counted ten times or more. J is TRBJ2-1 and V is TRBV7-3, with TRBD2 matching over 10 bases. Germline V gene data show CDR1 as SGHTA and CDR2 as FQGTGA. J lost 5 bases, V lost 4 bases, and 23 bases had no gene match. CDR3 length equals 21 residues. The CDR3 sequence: CASSYTGLAGGREEVHNEQFF. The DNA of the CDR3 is TGTGCCAGCAGCTACACGGGCTTAGCGGGGGGACGTGAAGAGGTCCACAATGAGCAGTTCTTC.

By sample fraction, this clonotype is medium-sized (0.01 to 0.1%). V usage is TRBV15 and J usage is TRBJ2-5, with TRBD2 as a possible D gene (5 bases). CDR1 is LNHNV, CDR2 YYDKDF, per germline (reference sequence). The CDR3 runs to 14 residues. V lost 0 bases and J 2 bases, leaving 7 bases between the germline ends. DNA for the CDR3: TGTGCCACCAGCAGAGATCGACTACAAGAGACCCAGTACTTC. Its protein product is CATSRDRLQETQYF.

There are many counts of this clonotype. The CDR3 DNA reads TGTGCCAGCAAACTCGACAGAGCCGAGTCCTACGAGCAGTACTTC. It codes for CASKLDRAESYEQYF. The chain is built from TRBV2 and TRBJ2-7; possible D gene TRBD1, 5 bases. This CDR3 comprises 15 residues. CDR1 and CDR2 from the germline V gene are SNHLY and FYNNEI. The germline V and J ends were trimmed by 7 bases and 1 base, with 17 bases remaining between them.

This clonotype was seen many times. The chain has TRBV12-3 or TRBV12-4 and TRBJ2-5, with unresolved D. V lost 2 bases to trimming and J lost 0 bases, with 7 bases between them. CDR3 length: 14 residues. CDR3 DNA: TGTGCCAGCAGTTTATCTTACAACCAAGAGACCCAGTACTTC. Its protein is CASSLSYNQETQYF.

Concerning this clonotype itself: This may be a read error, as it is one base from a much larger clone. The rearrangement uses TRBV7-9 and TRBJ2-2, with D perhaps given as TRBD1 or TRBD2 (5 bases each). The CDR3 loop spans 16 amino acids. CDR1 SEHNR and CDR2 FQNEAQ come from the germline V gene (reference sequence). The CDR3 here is CASSQKTDRNTGELLF. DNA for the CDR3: TGCGCCAGCAGCCAGAAGACAGATCGGAACACCGGGGAGCTGCTTTTT.

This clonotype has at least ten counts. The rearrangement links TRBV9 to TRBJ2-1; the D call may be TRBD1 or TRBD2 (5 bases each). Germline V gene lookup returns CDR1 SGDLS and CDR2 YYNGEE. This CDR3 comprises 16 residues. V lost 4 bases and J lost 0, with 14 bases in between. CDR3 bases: TGTGCCAGCAGCCCCTCGACGGGGCCCTCCTACAATGAGCAGTTCTTC. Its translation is CASSPSTGPSYNEQFF. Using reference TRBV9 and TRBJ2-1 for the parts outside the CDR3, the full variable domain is DSGVTQTPKHLITATGQRVTLRCSPRSGDLSVYWYQQSLDQGLQFLIQYYNGEERAKGNILERFSAQQFPDLHSELNLSSLELGDSALYFCASSPSTGPSYNEQFFGPGTRLTVL.

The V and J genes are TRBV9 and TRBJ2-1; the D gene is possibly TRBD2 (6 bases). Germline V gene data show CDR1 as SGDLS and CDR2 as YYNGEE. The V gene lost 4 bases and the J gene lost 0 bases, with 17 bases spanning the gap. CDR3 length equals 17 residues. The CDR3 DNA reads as TGTGCCAGCAGCCCTCCGAGCGGGCGCACCTCCTACAATGAGCAGTTCTTC. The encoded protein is CASSPPSGRTSYNEQFF.

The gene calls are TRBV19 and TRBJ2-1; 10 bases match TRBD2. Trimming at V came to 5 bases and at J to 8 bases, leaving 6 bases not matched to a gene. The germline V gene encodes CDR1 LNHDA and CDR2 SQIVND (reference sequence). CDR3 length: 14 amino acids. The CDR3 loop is CASSGTSVGYEQFF. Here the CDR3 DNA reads TGTGCCAGTAGTGGGACTAGCGTGGGGTATGAGCAGTTCTTC. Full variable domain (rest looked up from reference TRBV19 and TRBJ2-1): DGGITQSPKYLFRKEGQNVTLSCEQNLNHDAMYWYRQDPGQGLRLIYYSQIVNDFQKGDIAEGYSVSREKKESFPLTVTSAQKNPTAFYLCASSGTSVGYEQFFGPGTRLTVL.